The 9 T cell receptor beta chains reported below all come from one sample, sequenced in a study of T cell clones after liver transplantation. Clones were sequenced by immunoSEQ multiplex PCR, and TCRdb holds only the in-frame ones, with some missing. The sample holds roughly 49,000 clones, over 55% seen once. The starting material was CD4+ T cells from blood, obtained approximately 52 months after liver transplant. The receptors shown here come from a human patient who received a liver transplant. Some T cells may be provided by the graft donor.

The chain couples TRBV19 to TRBJ1-6; no firm D call. Germline V gene data show CDR1 as LNHDA and CDR2 as SQIVND (reference sequence). This CDR3 is 17 amino acids long. The germline V and J ends were trimmed by 0 bases and 0 bases, with 9 bases remaining between them. The chain's CDR3 is CASSIEGASSYNSPLHF. DNA for the CDR3: TGTGCCAGTAGTATAGAGGGAGCGAGCTCCTATAATTCACCCCTCCACTTT.

Notes on this clone: Relative to the germline gene, one junction end is altered; a read error may explain this. The chain couples TRBV7-4 to TRBJ1-1; D call uncertain. The germline gives CDR1 SGHVT, CDR2 SQSDAQ. This CDR3 contains 15 residues. CDR3 region: CASSLDRGMKTEAFF. CDR3 in DNA: TGTGCCAGCAGCTTAGATCGGGGTATGAAAACTGAAGCTTTCTTT.

The genes are TRBV29-1 and TRBJ1-2; 11 bases align to TRBD1. Trimming cost V 6 bases and J 0 bases; bases outside gene matches: 6. The germline V gene has CDR1 SQVTM and CDR2 ANQGSEA. CDR3 length equals 15 residues. The CDR3 nucleotides read TGCAGCGTCCCCGGGACAGGGGGTGCTAACTATGGCTACACCTTC. This encodes CSVPGTGGANYGYTF.

The DNA of the CDR3 is TGTGCCAGCAGCTTAGTTGGTGGGCAGCAAGAGACCCAGTACTTC. As protein: CASSLVGGQQETQYF. The chain has TRBV11-2 and TRBJ2-5; D ambiguous. This CDR3 comprises 15 residues. Trimming left V 1 base short and J 2 bases short, with 11 bases between. The germline V gene has CDR1 SGHAT and CDR2 FQNNGV.

The V and J genes are TRBV2 and TRBJ2-1, with D possibly being TRBD1 or TRBD2 (6 bases each). V dropped 3 bases and J dropped 2 bases, with 11 bases sitting between them. Germline V gives CDR1 SNHLY, CDR2 FYNNEI. The CDR3 consists of 15 residues. This CDR3 is CASSEGGAAYNEQFF. For the CDR3, the DNA is TGTGCCAGCAGTGAGGGGGGCGCGGCCTACAATGAGCAGTTCTTC. Looking up the rest from reference TRBV2 and TRBJ2-1 gives the full variable domain: EPEVTQTPSHQVTQMGQEVILRCVPISNHLYFYWYRQILGQKVEFLVSFYNNEISEKSEIFDDQFSVERPDGSNFTLKIRSTKLEDSAMYFCASSEGGAAYNEQFFGPGTRLTVL.

The chain employs TRBV21-1 and TRBJ1-3. TRBV21-1 corresponds to a pseudogene. The CDR3 extends over 16 amino acids. CDR3 region: CASSLLRDRSGNTIYF. CDR3 in DNA: TGTGCCAGCAGCCTACTCCGGGACCGCTCTGGAAACACCATATATTTT.

This clone was seen a handful of times. The chain recombines TRBV13 with TRBJ1-4, with a weak D call TRBD1 (5 bases). Trimming removed 4 bases at V and 4 bases at J, with 19 bases between. CDR3 length: 17 residues. Germline V gene sequence: CDR1 PRHDT, CDR2 FYEKMQ (reference sequence). CDR3 bases: TGTGCCAGCAGCTCGGGGCAGGGTAAAATCGGTAATGAAAAACTGTTTTTT. Its protein product is CASSSGQGKIGNEKLFF.

V is TRBV9 and J is TRBJ2-6, with 10 bases matching TRBD1. The trim removed 2 bases at V and 0 bases at J, leaving 5 bases unmatched. CDR1 and CDR2 from the germline V gene are SGDLS and YYNGEE. The CDR3 covers 18 residues. This CDR3 reads CASSVDRGRPSGANVLTF. DNA for the CDR3: TGTGCCAGCAGCGTCGACAGGGGGCGGCCCTCTGGGGCCAACGTCCTGACTTTC.

This clone has a single count. The chain joins TRBV9 to TRBJ1-1; D gene ambiguous. This CDR3 comprises 14 residues. Looked up from germline, CDR1 is SGDLS and CDR2 is YYNGEE. With 0 bases removed from V and 1 base from J, the gap between germline ends came to 7 bases. The CDR3 here is CASSVVPGNTEAFF. Written as DNA, the CDR3 is TGTGCCAGCAGCGTAGTACCGGGGAACACTGAAGCTTTCTTT.